Below, 5 T cell receptor beta chains from the same sample are listed, as sequenced in a study of CD8+ T cells in alopecia areata. Treatment specified: oral pan-JAK inhibitor, 5-10 mg twice daily. Extracted RNA was reverse transcribed, and the resulting cDNA served as sequencing template. TCRdb's table, derived via immunoSEQ multiplex PCR, lists solely in-frame clones and lacks some. The repertoire holds 180,000 or so clones, less than 75% seen once, with around 16% in the top ten. The input for sequencing was CD4+ T cells sorted from blood, taken at approximately week 56, from a patient treated with tofacitinib. The receptors were gathered from a human donor with alopecia areata.

This clone was observed a few times. The chain joins TRBV16 to TRBJ1-4, with 10 bases that match TRBD1. The CDR3 is 16 amino acids. After removal of 3 bases from V and 6 bases from J, the junction contained 7 bases not matched to a gene. Germline values: CDR1 KGHSY, CDR2 FQNENV. The CDR3 reads CASSQSDRGQHEKLFF. The CDR3 DNA sequence: TGTGCCAGCAGCCAGTCCGACAGGGGGCAACATGAAAAACTGTTTTTT.

This clone was found a few times. This chain uses TRBV5-6 with TRBJ2-5; D possibly corresponds to TRBD1 (6 bases). This CDR3 has 14 residues. Trimming shortened V by 3 bases and J by 2 bases, and 11 bases separated the two germline ends. Germline CDR1 reads SGHDT; CDR2 reads YYEEEE. DNA for the CDR3: TGTGCCAGCAGCTGGACGACAGGTCAAGAGACCCAGTACTTC. Amino acids: CASSWTTGQETQYF.

A note on this clone: This CDR3 is also generated by other DNA sequences in the sample. The V gene is TRBV18, the J gene TRBJ1-5; D remains unclear. Between the trimmed V and J ends, which lost 3 bases and 6 bases, there was a span of 6 bases. The CDR3 consists of 12 residues. Germline CDR1 is KGHSH and CDR2 is LQKENI. The CDR3 spells CASSPGGQPQHF. The CDR3 DNA follows: TGTGCCAGCTCACCGGGTGGTCAGCCCCAGCATTTT.

About this clone itself: It is unclear where the CDR3 begins or ends on the DNA, so no DNA is shown, and the CDR3 is as TCRdb lists it. The CDR3: CASSSSQGGTGELFF. This chain connects TRBV6-6 to TRBJ2-2; the table's D gene call, TRBD1, was not cross checked with the DNA. The CDR3 has 15 amino acids, counting both end residues. The germline V gene has CDR1 MNHNY and CDR2 SVGAGI (reference sequence).

The rearrangement uses TRBV6-5 and TRBJ1-5; 7 bases are shared with TRBD1. Germline CDR1 is MNHEY and CDR2 is SVGAGI. The CDR3 consists of 13 residues. The junction had 2 bases not matched to a gene; V was cut back by 5 bases and J by 4 bases. CDR3 loop: CASSADRNQPQHF. DNA for the CDR3: TGTGCCAGCAGTGCGGACAGGAATCAGCCCCAGCATTTT.